This T cell receptor (beta chain) was captured in a study of blood T cells in healthy people across ages. The donors, healthy Caucasians from Russia, were aged about 6 to 90. This CDR3 has 15 amino acids. CDR1 is LNHDA and CDR2 is SQIVND in the germline V gene (reference sequence). Together with a sample-barcoded 5' primer, a J-beta primer mix was included in a second PCR lasting about 6 to 11 cycles. TCRdb used MiXCR to reprocess the 5' RACE reads, holding one entry per CDR3 protein. This table has roughly 800,000 distinct CDR3 sequences, under 30% appearing once. The same sample was also studied in work on T cells of mothers and their children.

The rearrangement links TRBV19 to TRBJ2-5; D might be TRBD2 (5 bases). The J call is uncertain, as TRBJ2-7 better fits the DNA end. Sequencing was done on a sample of blood. This TCR derives from a boy aged 5-17 years in good health. The CDR3 bases are TGTGCCAGTAGTCCTGGAGGCCCTGCAGTTTACGAGCAGTACTTC. Amino acid sequence: CASSPGGPAVYEQYF.